This T cell receptor beta chain comes out of a study of CD8 T cells in ankylosing spondylitis. Study conclusions and caveats: Clones that were linked to disease were CD8+ and were relatively rare in peripheral blood. Ankylosing spondylitis blood appeared to carry a characteristic TCR beta motif of roughly 8 highly homologous variants.

The CDR3 has 14 amino acids. Trimming took 5 bases from V and 7 from J, leaving 15 bases between them. CDR1 and CDR2 (germline): SGHRS, YFSETQ. There are many counts of this clonotype. Its target is not known. From the 5' RACE reads, TCRdb called clonotypes with MiXCR, one entry per CDR3 protein. The sample lists about 540,000 distinct CDR3 sequences, about 13% seen once, with over 6.5% in the top ten. The sequence derives from a male donor with ankylosing spondylitis. This chain uses TRBV5-1 with TRBJ2-2; unclear D gene. Sequencing was performed on blood, either unsorted or a sorted T cell fraction (not recorded which). The CDR3 is CASSRAPGGGELFF. CDR3 in DNA: TGCGCCAGCAGTCGGGCCCCGGGCGGCGGGGAGCTGTTTTTT.